This T cell receptor (beta chain) was sequenced in a study of cytomegalovirus exposure and HLA in healthy donors. Study-wide context: The same platform was used for the 130 or so validation repertoires and the roughly 730 first-cohort repertoires, a later analysis reported. General study findings and limits: Later, an analysis found that TCR clusters from the first cohort tended to co-occur in the roughly 120 validation repertoires. Associated with cytomegalovirus, according to the listing, were 170 or so TCR beta chains. TCR sequences were mostly rare, though some public TCRs occurred in many donors.

Germline V gives CDR1 PRHDT, CDR2 FYEKMQ (reference sequence). The ends were cut back, 2 bases at V and 2 bases at J, with 6 bases in the middle. The CDR3 is made up of 14 amino acids. Sequencing used immunoSEQ multiplex PCR; TCRdb keeps in-frame clones, though not all of them. The sample carries about 220,000 clones, approximately 80% recorded once. On this clone itself: Its matching antigen is unknown.

V gene TRBV13 combines with J gene TRBJ2-2; D not certain. Input material: PBMCs. The sequence was collected from a woman younger than 45 in good health and CMV-seropositive. The CDR3 sequence is CASSLSGNTGELFF. The CDR3 nucleotides read TGTGCCAGCAGCTTATCTGGTAACACCGGGGAGCTGTTTTTT.